This T cell receptor beta chain comes out of a study of cytomegalovirus exposure and HLA in healthy donors. About the study: The same platform was used for the 120 validation repertoires and the approximately 670 first-cohort repertoires, a later analysis reported. Study-wide findings and caveats: Reports credit the classifier with highly specific, highly sensitive diagnosis of cytomegalovirus status.

TCRdb keeps only in-frame clones here, not all; method: immunoSEQ multiplex PCR. The table lists approximately 80,000 clones, approximately 93% of them singletons. Turning to this clone: Its antigen is still unknown.

The sequence was obtained from a woman aged 30 to 39 in good health and CMV-seronegative. Material for sequencing was PBMCs.

CDR3 nucleotides: TGTGCCAGCAGTAGGCCGGGACTTATCTCCTACGAGCAGTACTTC. Its protein product is CASSRPGLISYEQYF. This chain connects TRBV6-1 to TRBJ2-7, with a possible D match to TRBD2 (6 bases). Per the germline V gene, CDR1 is MNHNS and CDR2 is SASEGT. Between the trimmed V and J ends, which lost 5 bases and 0 bases, there was a span of 14 bases. This CDR3 comprises 15 residues.